One and the same sample provided the 20 T cell receptor beta chains below, sequenced in a study of T cells in Graves' hyperthyroidism and ophthalmopathy. RNA transcripts served as the template for amplifying TCR beta CDR3 regions. HTBI primers were the set used in a first-round RT-PCR of the TCR CDR3. TCRdb reanalysed the multiplex PCR reads using MiXCR and keeps one entry per CDR3 protein. The sample consists of approximately 600,000 distinct CDR3 sequences, 11% to 15% of them appearing once. Sequences were obtained from blood. These receptors came from a woman in her 30s with Graves' hyperthyroidism that later progressed to Graves' ophthalmopathy.

This clonotype was picked up a small number of times. The rearrangement joins TRBV28 to TRBJ2-7; TRBD1 is a possible D gene (5 bases). In germline, CDR1 is MDHEN, CDR2 SYDVKM. There are 14 residues in the CDR3. V was trimmed by 6 bases and J by 0 bases, leaving 12 bases between them. The CDR3 nucleotides are TGTGCCAGCAGCACTAACAGGTTCTCCTACGAGCAGTACTTC. Translation gives CASSTNRFSYEQYF.

Notes on this clonotype: A much larger clone differs by one base, so this may be a read error. The chain employs TRBV7-9 and TRBJ2-1; 10 bases are a match to TRBD2. This CDR3 is built from 16 residues. Germline V CDR1 and CDR2: SEHNR, FQNEAQ (reference sequence). In DNA, the CDR3 is TGTGCCAGCAGCCCTCCGGGATCAGCGGGAGGGAATGAGCGGTTCTTC. It translates to CASSPPGSAGGNERFF.

This clonotype was observed many times. This chain links TRBV4-3 with TRBJ1-1, with a weak D call TRBD1 (6 bases). CDR1 is LGHNA and CDR2 is YSLEER in the germline V gene. The V end was cut by 1 base, the J end by 6 bases, with 15 bases between. This CDR3 comprises 15 residues. The CDR3 here is CASSQGRGVNAEAFF. The CDR3 nucleotides are TGCGCCAGCAGCCAAGGCAGGGGCGTCAACGCTGAAGCTTTCTTT.

In this sample, this clonotype turned up many times. This sequence joins TRBV20-1 and TRBJ1-2, with D hard to call. Trimming left V 3 bases short and J 2 bases short, with 13 bases between. The CDR3 spans 14 residues. CDR1 is DFQATT and CDR2 is SNEGSKA in the germline V gene (reference sequence). The CDR3 here is CSARDPEANYGYTF. CDR3 in DNA: TGCAGTGCTAGGGACCCGGAAGCCAACTATGGCTACACCTTC.

At least ten counts were recorded for this clonotype. V and J are TRBV7-9 and TRBJ1-1; D is unresolved. Germline V gene lookup returns CDR1 SEHNR and CDR2 FQNEAQ (reference sequence). The CDR3 length is 14 residues. Trimming shortened V by 2 bases and J by 3 bases, and 10 bases separated the two germline ends. In DNA, the CDR3 is TGTGCCAGCAGCTTACGCCATCCTTACACTGAAGCTTTCTTT. Translating gives CASSLRHPYTEAFF. Using reference TRBV7-9 and TRBJ1-1 for the parts outside the CDR3, the full variable domain is DTGVSQNPRHKITKRGQNVTFRCDPISEHNRLYWYRQTLGQGPEFLTYFQNEAQLEKSRLLSDRFSAERPKGSFSTLEIQRTEQGDSAMYLCASSLRHPYTEAFFGQGTRLTVV.

This clonotype has a count of ten or more. The rearrangement joins TRBV7-9 to TRBJ1-6, with D perhaps matching TRBD1 (5 bases). Trimming removed 7 bases at V and 9 bases at J, with 13 bases between. There are 13 residues in the CDR3. Germline CDR1 and CDR2: SEHNR and FQNEAQ (reference sequence). Written as DNA, the CDR3 is TGTGCCAGCATGGAGGGGACGTCTTCACCCCTCCACTTT. It codes for CASMEGTSSPLHF.

This clonotype was counted at least ten times. The rearrangement uses TRBV6-5 and TRBJ2-3; 7 bases agree with TRBD2. Germline CDR1 and CDR2: MNHEY and SVGAGI. V lost 0 bases and J lost 2; bases outside the gene matches: 5. This CDR3 is built from 16 residues. The DNA of the CDR3 is TGTGCCAGCAGTTACTCGGCTAGCGGATACACAGATACGCAGTATTTT. Residues: CASSYSASGYTDTQYF.

In its sample, this clonotype was seen many times. The chain has TRBV20-1 and TRBJ1-6; 9 nucleotides line up with TRBD1. The CDR3 is 15 amino acids. The germline CDR1 and CDR2 sequences are DFQATT and SNEGSKA (reference sequence). J was trimmed by 9 bases and V by 0 bases; bases with no gene match: 6. The CDR3, as DNA: TGCAGTGCTAGAGATCGTCGACAGGGGGTTTCACCCCTCCACTTT. Translation: CSARDRRQGVSPLHF.

This clonotype was counted ten times or more. This rearrangement joins TRBV27 to TRBJ2-2; maybe TRBD2 (7 bases). The CDR3 runs 16 residues. Between the trimmed V and J ends, which lost 1 base and 7 bases, there was a span of 16 bases. CDR1 is MNHEY and CDR2 is SMNVEV in the germline V gene (reference sequence). The CDR3 region is CASSLLGGASGGELFF. In nucleotides, the CDR3 is TGTGCCAGCAGTTTATTAGGGGGGGCGAGCGGCGGGGAGCTGTTTTTT.

This clonotype was detected ten times or more. The CDR3: CASSVGIEQETQYF. In DNA, the CDR3 is TGTGCCAGCAGCGTAGGTATTGAACAAGAGACCCAGTACTTC. This chain uses TRBV9 with TRBJ2-5, with unresolved D. With 0 bases removed from V and 2 bases from J, the gap between germline ends came to 8 bases. Germline V gene sequence: CDR1 SGDLS, CDR2 YYNGEE. The CDR3 has 14 residues.

The chain couples TRBV20-1 to TRBJ1-2; tentative D call: TRBD1 (5 bases). Looked up from germline, CDR1 is DFQATT and CDR2 is SNEGSKA (reference sequence). V dropped 0 bases and J dropped 6 bases, with 11 bases sitting between them. The CDR3 loop spans 13 amino acids. The DNA of the CDR3 is TGCAGTGCTAGAGATCAGTCAGGGCATGGCTACACCTTC. Amino acid sequence: CSARDQSGHGYTF.

Of note for this clonotype: One base away lies a much larger clone, so this may be a sequencing read error. The chain has TRBV11-2 and TRBJ1-6; 9 positions match TRBD1. This CDR3 is built from 14 residues. The germline V gene encodes CDR1 SGHAT and CDR2 FQNNGV. The CDR3 spells CAGSLQGAHSPLHF. The CDR3 DNA reads TGTGCCGGCAGCCTACAGGGGGCACATTCACCCCTCCACTTT.

This clonotype appeared many times. This chain uses TRBV10-3 with TRBJ1-4, with 9 bases matching TRBD1. The CDR3 consists of 13 residues. CDR1 is ENHRY and CDR2 is SYGVKD in the germline V gene. V shed 8 bases, J shed 8 bases, and the junction held 6 bases outside the gene matches. CDR3 coding DNA: TGTGCCATCGGGGACAGGGATCGAGAAAAACTGTTTTTT. Protein sequence: CAIGDRDREKLFF.

This clonotype was observed many times. V usage is TRBV27 and J usage is TRBJ1-1; TRBD1 agrees at 7 bases. CDR1 and CDR2 (germline): MNHEY, SMNVEV (reference sequence). V trimming: 4 bases; J trimming: 6 bases; junction bases outside the gene matches: 8. The CDR3 spans 14 residues. The CDR3 region is CASSSRTGRPEAFF. The DNA of the CDR3 is TGTGCCAGCAGTTCCCGGACAGGTAGGCCTGAAGCTTTCTTT.

The genes are TRBV12-3 or TRBV12-4 and TRBJ2-5; 13 bases line up with TRBD2. The CDR3 extends over 16 amino acids. J was trimmed by 3 bases and V by 4 bases; bases with no gene match: 5. CDR3 amino acids: CASSSYGLAGEETQYF. The CDR3 DNA reads as TGTGCCAGCAGTTCATACGGACTAGCGGGGGAAGAGACCCAGTACTTC.

In this sample, this clonotype turned up a few times. The chain has TRBV5-1 and TRBJ1-5; D call uncertain. Germline CDR1 is SGHRS and CDR2 is YFSETQ. The CDR3 extends over 14 amino acids. The V end lost 3 bases, the J end lost 4 bases, and 11 bases lay between the germline ends. CDR3 DNA sequence: TGCGCCAGCAGCTACTCGCCGGAGAATCAGCCCCAGCATTTT. This gives the protein CASSYSPENQPQHF.

This clonotype occurred many times. CDR3 region: CASSLVGAGASTDTQYF. The CDR3 nucleotides are TGTGCCAGCAGCTTAGTAGGGGCAGGGGCCAGCACAGATACGCAGTATTTT. The chain carries TRBV11-2 and TRBJ2-3; a weak D match, TRBD1 (6 bases). CDR3 length equals 17 residues. V lost 1 base, J lost 0 bases, and 14 bases lay in between. The germline CDR1 and CDR2 sequences are SGHAT and FQNNGV. The full variable domain, its missing parts supplied by reference TRBV11-2 and TRBJ2-3, is EAGVAQSPRYKIIEKRQSVAFWCNPISGHATLYWYQQILGQGPKLLIQFQNNGVVDDSQLPKDRFSAERLKGVDSTLKIQPAKLEDSAVYLCASSLVGAGASTDTQYFGPGTRLTVL.

The chain has TRBV24-1 and TRBJ2-2, with no clear D. The germline V and J ends were trimmed by 0 bases and 2 bases, with 6 bases remaining between them. CDR3 length equals 15 residues. CDR1 and CDR2 from the germline V gene are KGHDR and SFDVKD. CDR3 nucleotide sequence: TGTGCCACCAGTGATTTGGAACTAAACACCGGGGAGCTGTTTTTT. It encodes CATSDLELNTGELFF.

The chain carries TRBV7-2 and TRBJ1-2; tentative D call: TRBD1 (5 bases). This CDR3 is 15 amino acids long. In germline, CDR1 is SGHTA, CDR2 FQGNSA. V was shortened by 5 bases and J by 1 base, with 14 bases between the two germline ends. DNA of the CDR3: TGTGCCAGCAGCCCGATGGAAGGGGTTAACTATGGCTACACCTTC. Its translation is CASSPMEGVNYGYTF.

There are many counts of this clonotype. V usage is TRBV7-2 and J usage is TRBJ1-6; 8 bases fit TRBD1. V shed 0 bases and J 9 bases; nucleotides not matched to a gene: 4. CDR3 size: 15 residues. Germline-derived CDR1 and CDR2 are SGHTA and FQGNSA. CDR3 in amino acids: CASSLAQGASSPLHF. In DNA form, the CDR3 reads TGTGCCAGCAGCTTAGCCCAGGGGGCATCTTCACCCCTCCACTTT.